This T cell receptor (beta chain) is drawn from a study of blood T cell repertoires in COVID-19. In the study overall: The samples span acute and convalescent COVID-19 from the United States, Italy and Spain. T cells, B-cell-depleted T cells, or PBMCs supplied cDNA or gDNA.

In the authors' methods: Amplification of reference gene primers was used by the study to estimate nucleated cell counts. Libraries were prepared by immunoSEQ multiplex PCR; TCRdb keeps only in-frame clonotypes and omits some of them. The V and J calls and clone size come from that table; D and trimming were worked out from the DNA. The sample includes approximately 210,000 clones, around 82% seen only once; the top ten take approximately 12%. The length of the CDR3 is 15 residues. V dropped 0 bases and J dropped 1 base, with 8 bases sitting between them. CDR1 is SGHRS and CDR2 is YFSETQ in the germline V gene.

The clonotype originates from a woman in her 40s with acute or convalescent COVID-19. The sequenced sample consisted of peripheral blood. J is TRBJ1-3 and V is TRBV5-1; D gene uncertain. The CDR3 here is CASSLDGVSGNTIYF. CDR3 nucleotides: TGCGCCAGCAGCTTGGACGGGGTTTCTGGAAACACCATATATTTT.